The 22 T cell receptor beta chains listed next were all sequenced from one sample in a study of blood T cell repertoires in COVID-19. Method: immunoSEQ multiplex PCR; TCRdb's copy keeps in-frame clones and lacks some. Of 100,000 to 150,000 clones in the sample, roughly four fifths are singletons; the top ten hold about a sixth. Source material: peripheral blood. Every receptor here comes from a man aged 25-40 years with COVID-19, enrolled during active disease.

This clone has more than one count but fewer than ten. The chain uses TRBV28 and TRBJ1-1; D is unclear. The germline CDR1 and CDR2 sequences are MDHEN and SYDVKM. CDR3 length: 14 amino acids. V shed 3 bases and J shed 2 bases, with 10 bases lying between them. Here the CDR3 reads CASSLLQSNTEAFF. The CDR3 bases are TGTGCCAGCAGTTTGTTGCAGTCCAACACTGAAGCTTTCTTT.

The chain combines TRBV4-1 with TRBJ2-4, with TRBD1 identical over 10 bases. The CDR3 has 16 residues. V shed 4 bases, J shed 8 bases, and the junction held 11 bases outside the gene matches. Germline CDR1 is MGHRA and CDR2 is YSYEKL. Written as DNA, the CDR3 is TGCGCCAGCAGCCGTAACCGACAGGGACAGGGGTACATTCAGTACTTC. Translation: CASSRNRQGQGYIQYF.

This chain uses TRBV2 with TRBJ2-5; D perhaps matches TRBD2 (7 bases). V was pared by 7 bases and J by 3 bases, with 18 bases between. Germline V gives CDR1 SNHLY, CDR2 FYNNEI. This CDR3 is built from 15 residues. CDR3 nucleotide sequence: TGTGCCAGCACCCTTCTGGGGGGGCCTGAAGAGACCCAGTACTTC. It translates to CASTLLGGPEETQYF.

This chain joins TRBV5-1 and TRBJ1-1; D possibly corresponds to TRBD1 (5 bases). The CDR3 consists of 13 residues. V was shortened by 5 bases and J by 6 bases, with 14 bases between the two germline ends. CDR1 SGHRS and CDR2 YFSETQ come from the germline V gene. The chain's CDR3 is CASRGVGTSEAFF. The CDR3, as DNA: TGCGCCAGCAGAGGAGTAGGGACTTCTGAAGCTTTCTTT.

CDR3 nucleotides: TGTGCCAGCAGTAACGGACAGGGATCTTTTGGCTACACCTTC. The encoded protein is CASSNGQGSFGYTF. The chain is built from TRBV11-2 and TRBJ1-2; 8 bases map to TRBD1. The CDR3 length is 14 residues. Germline-derived CDR1 and CDR2 are SGHAT and FQNNGV. The V and J ends lost 6 bases and 7 bases, in that order; junction bases with no gene match: 10.

This sequence joins TRBV11-3 and TRBJ2-1, with 8 bases fitting TRBD2. CDR3 length equals 14 residues. Per germline, CDR1 SGHNT and CDR2 YENEEA. The V and J ends lost 1 base and 9 bases, in that order; junction bases with no gene match: 5. The CDR3 DNA sequence: TGTGCCAGCAGCTTAGCGGGAGGGCTTTTTGAGCAGTTCTTC. Its protein is CASSLAGGLFEQFF.

The rearrangement links TRBV4-2 to TRBJ1-2; a weak D match, TRBD1 (5 bases). This CDR3 region has 15 residues. Germline V gene sequence: CDR1 LGHNA, CDR2 YNFKEQ. V was trimmed by 0 bases and J by 5 bases, leaving 13 bases between them. The CDR3 region is CASSQDFEGVYGYTF. Here the CDR3 DNA reads TGTGCCAGCAGCCAAGATTTTGAAGGGGTGTATGGCTACACCTTC.

The rearrangement joins TRBV28 to TRBJ2-3, with D hard to call. V was clipped by 3 bases and J by 3 bases, with 22 bases between them. Germline V CDR1 and CDR2: MDHEN, SYDVKM. The CDR3 is 18 residues long. This CDR3 is CASSFPTSRLDLTDTQYF. For the CDR3, the DNA is TGTGCCAGCAGTTTCCCCACTTCGCGGTTGGATTTGACAGATACGCAGTATTTT.

The rearrangement links TRBV6-5 to TRBJ1-1; tentatively, D is TRBD1 (5 bases). CDR1 and CDR2 (germline): MNHEY, SVGAGI. CDR3 size: 14 residues. V dropped 1 base and J dropped 1 base, with 7 bases sitting between them. CDR3 in DNA: TGTGCCAGCAGTTACTTCGACAGGAACACTGAAGCTTTCTTT. Its translation: CASSYFDRNTEAFF.

This chain connects TRBV9 to TRBJ2-6; D possibly corresponds to TRBD2 (5 bases). The length of the CDR3 is 17 residues. Germline CDR1 reads SGDLS; CDR2 reads YYNGEE. Trimming left V 4 bases short and J 4 bases short, with 18 bases between. DNA for the CDR3: TGTGCCAGCAGCCCCCACACGGACTTTCTCGGGGCCAACGTCCTGACTTTC. Protein sequence: CASSPHTDFLGANVLTF.

This sequence joins TRBV7-2 and TRBJ1-1; D is uncertain. This CDR3 is built from 13 residues. Germline V gene data show CDR1 as SGHTA and CDR2 as FQGNSA. Between the trimmed V and J ends, which lost 2 bases and 7 bases, there was a span of 11 bases. In DNA, the CDR3 is TGTGCCAGCAGCTTACCGGGGAGAGATGAAGCTTTCTTT. Amino acid sequence: CASSLPGRDEAFF.

J is TRBJ2-3 and V is TRBV6-1; 11 bases fit TRBD2. The CDR3 totals 15 residues. Germline V gives CDR1 MNHNS, CDR2 SASEGT. J lost 4 bases, V lost 2 bases, and 2 bases had no gene match. The CDR3 protein is CASSEQGLAADTQYF. The CDR3 DNA reads TGTGCCAGCAGTGAACAGGGACTAGCGGCAGATACGCAGTATTTT.

J is TRBJ2-7 and V is TRBV18; TRBD1 matches 10 bases. Germline CDR1 reads KGHSH; CDR2 reads LQKENI. CDR3 length equals 15 residues. The junction had 7 bases not matched to a gene; V was cut back by 3 bases and J by 5 bases. CDR3 in DNA: TGTGCCAGCTCACCCCGCGACAGGGGGCGCGACGAGCAGTACTTC. This sequence encodes CASSPRDRGRDEQYF.

This clone was detected a few times. V is TRBV5-1 and J is TRBJ1-1, with 10 bases aligning to TRBD1. The CDR3 has 13 residues. The germline CDR1 and CDR2 sequences are SGHRS and YFSETQ. With 7 bases clipped from V and 4 bases from J, the junction kept 4 bases outside the gene matches. The CDR3 is CASGRTGGTEAFF. The DNA of the CDR3 is TGCGCCAGCGGCCGGACAGGGGGCACTGAAGCTTTCTTT. The full variable domain, completed using reference TRBV5-1 and TRBJ1-1, is KAGVTQTPRYLIKTRGQQVTLSCSPISGHRSVSWYQQTPGQGLQFLFEYFSETQRNKGNFPGRFSGRQFSNSRSEMNVSTLELGDSALYLCASGRTGGTEAFFGQGTRLTVV.

This clone appeared a few times. The V gene is TRBV7-3, the J gene TRBJ2-1; 8 bases are shared with TRBD2. CDR3 size: 18 residues. Germline CDR1 and CDR2: SGHTA and FQGTGA. Losses at the gene ends were 0 bases for V and 3 bases for J; bases not matched to a gene: 10. The CDR3 DNA reads TGTGCCAGCAGCTTAACGTCGCGGGGGGCTCCTGACTACAATGAGCAGTTCTTC. It is translated as CASSLTSRGAPDYNEQFF.

V and J are TRBV3-1 (or the pseudogene TRBV3-2) and TRBJ2-5, with unresolved D. Germline assignment: CDR1 LGHDT and CDR2 YNNKEL (reference sequence). Trimming cost V 1 base and J 5 bases, with 8 bases left between them. The CDR3 has 13 residues. This chain's CDR3 is CASSQGISETQYF. In DNA, the CDR3 is TGTGCCAGCAGCCAAGGTATTAGTGAGACCCAGTACTTC.

The chain is built from TRBV6-5 and TRBJ1-5; D might be TRBD1 (5 bases). CDR3 length: 15 residues. Trimming cost V 0 bases and J 4 bases, with 10 bases left between them. Germline V lookup: CDR1 MNHEY, CDR2 SVGAGI. CDR3 DNA: TGTGCCAGCAGTTACTCCAGGGATCTAAATCAGCCCCAGCATTTT. Amino acid sequence: CASSYSRDLNQPQHF.

This clone turned up a few times. The J gene is TRBJ2-7, the V gene TRBV5-1, with a tentative D call TRBD1 (6 bases). The CDR3 runs 15 residues. The V end was cut by 4 bases, the J end by 3 bases, with 17 bases between. Germline CDR1 and CDR2: SGHRS and YFSETQ. DNA for the CDR3: TGCGCCAGCAGCACCCTAGGGGGATCTATCTACGAGCAGTACTTC. Translated: CASSTLGGSIYEQYF.

This clone was seen a few times. CDR3 amino acids: CASSRDSLKGYTF. In nucleotides, the CDR3 is TGCGCCAGCAGCCGGGACAGTCTGAAAGGCTACACCTTC. This chain uses TRBV5-1 with TRBJ1-2; 7 nucleotides align to TRBD1. Trimming removed 4 bases from V and 8 bases from J; junction bases left unmatched: 8. This CDR3 comprises 13 residues. The V gene's germline CDR1 is SGHRS and CDR2 YFSETQ.

This clone appeared once. V is TRBV14 and J is TRBJ2-3, with TRBD1 matching over 7 bases. CDR1 and CDR2 (germline): SGHDN, FVKESK. This CDR3 comprises 16 residues. The ends lost 4 bases at V and 2 bases at J; junction bases unmatched: 9. The CDR3, as DNA: TGTGCCAGCAGCCCCATGGGACAGTTTTTCACAGATACGCAGTATTTT. It translates to CASSPMGQFFTDTQYF.

The chain uses TRBV9 and TRBJ2-2, with a weak D call TRBD1 (5 bases). The CDR3 contains 14 residues. Germline lookup yields CDR1 SGDLS and CDR2 YYNGEE. V lost 2 bases and J lost 2, with 7 bases in between. This CDR3 reads CASSVTDNTGELFF. Written as DNA, the CDR3 is TGTGCCAGCAGCGTGACAGATAACACCGGGGAGCTGTTTTTT.

This clone was seen only once. This chain joins TRBV11-2 and TRBJ2-2; 8 bases agree with TRBD2. The CDR3 spans 17 residues. The V gene's germline CDR1 is SGHAT and CDR2 FQNNGV. V shed 4 bases, J shed 2 bases, and the junction held 9 bases outside the gene matches. The CDR3 coding sequence is TGTGCCAGCAGCTCTTTTCCGGGAGGGTCTAACACCGGGGAGCTGTTTTTT. Translated, it gives CASSSFPGGSNTGELFF.